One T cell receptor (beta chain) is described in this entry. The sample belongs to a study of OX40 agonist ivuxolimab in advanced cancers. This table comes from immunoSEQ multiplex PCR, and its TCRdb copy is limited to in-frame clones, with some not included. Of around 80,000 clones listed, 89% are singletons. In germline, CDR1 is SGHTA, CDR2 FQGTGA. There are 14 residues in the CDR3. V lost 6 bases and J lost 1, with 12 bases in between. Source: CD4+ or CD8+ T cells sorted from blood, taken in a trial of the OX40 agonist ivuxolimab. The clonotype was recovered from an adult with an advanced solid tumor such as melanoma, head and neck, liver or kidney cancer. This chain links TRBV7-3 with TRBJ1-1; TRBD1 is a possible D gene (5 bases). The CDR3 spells CASRSDSRNTEAFF. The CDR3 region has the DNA TGTGCCAGCAGAAGTGACAGCCGGAACACTGAAGCTTTCTTT.